The T cell receptor beta chain described here comes from a study of blood T cell repertoires in COVID-19. About the study: The United States, Italy and Spain supplied acute and convalescent COVID-19 samples. Sample material is recorded as cDNA or gDNA derived from T cells, B-cell-depleted T cells, or PBMCs.

Germline loops: CDR1 KGHDR, CDR2 SFDVKD. This CDR3 contains 13 residues. V lost 4 bases and J lost 9, with 14 bases in between. The authors' processing: Researchers report that nucleated cell counts were estimated from reference gene primer amplification. The assay was immunoSEQ multiplex PCR, and TCRdb's table has in-frame clones only and misses some. V and J calls and clone size come straight from that table; D and trimming were deduced from the DNA. The sample comprises around 170,000 clones, around 83% of which are singletons, and about 7% rests with the top ten. The sequenced sample was peripheral blood. This clonotype originated in a man in his fifties with active or convalescent COVID-19. The chain recombines TRBV24-1 with TRBJ2-5; weak D call: TRBD1 (5 bases). The CDR3 loop reads CATSDQDNRAQYF. DNA for the CDR3: TGTGCCACCAGTGACCAGGACAATCGAGCCCAGTACTTC.